The rows below give T cell receptor beta chains drawn from one sample of a study of cytomegalovirus exposure and HLA in healthy donors. Sequencing used immunoSEQ multiplex PCR; TCRdb keeps in-frame clones, though not all of them. Among a few hundred thousand clones listed, about nine tenths were seen once. The material sequenced was PBMCs. These receptors originate from a woman younger than 30 in good health and CMV-seronegative. Both conserved end residues are part of each CDR3. D genes are given only for firm matches. Only part of the rows carry a size: once, few, many, or a class if the clone is expanded.

j_call: TRBJ2-1; d_call: -; v_call: TRBV7-3; cdr3_length: 15; clone_size: -; cdr3_nt: TGTGCCAGCAGCCCCCCAGGGGTCACCTACAATGAGCAGTTCTTC; cdr3_aa: CASSPPGVTYNEQFF
j_call: TRBJ2-2; d_call: TRBD2; v_call: TRBV4-2; cdr3_length: 17; clone_size: -; cdr3_nt: TGTGCCAGCAGCCACGGGACTAGCGGGGCTTCCACCGGGGAGCTGTTTTTT; cdr3_aa: CASSHGTSGASTGELFF
j_call: TRBJ2-3; d_call: -; v_call: TRBV5-1; cdr3_length: 13; clone_size: -; cdr3_nt: TGCGCCAGCAGCTTGGGGGAGGCAGATACGCAGTATTTT; cdr3_aa: CASSLGEADTQYF
j_call: TRBJ2-1; d_call: -; v_call: TRBV19; cdr3_length: 13; clone_size: -; cdr3_nt: TGTGCCAGTAGTACCGACTACAACAATGAGCAGTTCTTC; cdr3_aa: CASSTDYNNEQFF
j_call: TRBJ2-3; d_call: TRBD2; v_call: TRBV5-1; cdr3_length: 16; clone_size: -; cdr3_nt: TGCGCCAGCAGCCCTACTCTAGCGGGAGGCCAAGATACGCAGTATTTT; cdr3_aa: CASSPTLAGGQDTQYF
j_call: TRBJ2-7; d_call: -; v_call: TRBV6-5; cdr3_length: 12; clone_size: -; cdr3_nt: TGTGCCAGCATGTGGATGGGGGGCGAGCAGTACTTC; cdr3_aa: CASMWMGGEQYF
j_call: TRBJ1-1; d_call: -; v_call: TRBV29-1; cdr3_length: 14; clone_size: -; cdr3_nt: TGCAGCGTTCGCGGAACCCTTCCGAACACTGAAGCTTTCTTT; cdr3_aa: CSVRGTLPNTEAFF
j_call: TRBJ2-7; d_call: -; v_call: TRBV6-5; cdr3_length: 13; clone_size: -; cdr3_nt: TGTGCCACAATCCTCAGGGATCCCTACGAGCAGTACTTC; cdr3_aa: CATILRDPYEQYF
j_call: TRBJ2-1; d_call: TRBD2; v_call: TRBV18; cdr3_length: 19; clone_size: few; cdr3_nt: TGTGCCAGCTCACCACCAGGACTAGCGGGAGGGCCGTCCTACAATGAGCAGTTCTTC; cdr3_aa: CASSPPGLAGGPSYNEQFF
j_call: TRBJ2-5; d_call: TRBD2; v_call: TRBV7-3; cdr3_length: 15; clone_size: -; cdr3_nt: TGTGCCAGCAGCTTGGGACTAGCGGGTGTGGAGACCCAGTACTTC; cdr3_aa: CASSLGLAGVETQYF
j_call: TRBJ2-1; d_call: -; v_call: TRBV9; cdr3_length: 13; clone_size: -; cdr3_nt: TGTGCCAGCAGCTCCGATGTAGACAATGAGCAGTTCTTC; cdr3_aa: CASSSDVDNEQFF
j_call: TRBJ2-7; d_call: TRBD1; v_call: TRBV10-3; cdr3_length: 15; clone_size: -; cdr3_nt: TGTGCCATCAGTGGCTCCGGGACAGGGAACTACGAGCAGTACTTC; cdr3_aa: CAISGSGTGNYEQYF
j_call: TRBJ2-7; d_call: -; v_call: TRBV5-4; cdr3_length: 15; clone_size: -; cdr3_nt: TGTGCCAGCAGCTTGGGGTCAGGCAGCCTCGTTTTAATGGACTTC; cdr3_aa: CASSLGSGSLVLMDF
j_call: TRBJ1-1; d_call: -; v_call: TRBV6-5; cdr3_length: 15; clone_size: -; cdr3_nt: TGTGCCAGCAGTTACTCTCCAGGATTTTCCACTGAAGCTTTCTTT; cdr3_aa: CASSYSPGFSTEAFF
j_call: TRBJ2-5; d_call: TRBD2; v_call: TRBV9; cdr3_length: 14; clone_size: once; cdr3_nt: TGTGCCAGCAATCTAGCGGGATCCCGAGAGACCCAGTACTTC; cdr3_aa: CASNLAGSRETQYF
j_call: TRBJ2-7; d_call: TRBD2; v_call: TRBV19; cdr3_length: 14; clone_size: -; cdr3_nt: TGTGCCAGTCGGATAGCGGGGACTAAATCCGAGCAGTACTTC; cdr3_aa: CASRIAGTKSEQYF
j_call: TRBJ2-1; d_call: -; v_call: TRBV9; cdr3_length: 13; clone_size: -; cdr3_nt: TGTGCCAGCAGCGTAGAACCCAGCAATGAGCAGTTCTTC; cdr3_aa: CASSVEPSNEQFF
j_call: TRBJ2-7; d_call: TRBD2; v_call: TRBV28; cdr3_length: 16; clone_size: -; cdr3_nt: TGTGCCAGCAGTTCCGGAGGACTAGCGGGCTCCCACGAGCAGTACTTC; cdr3_aa: CASSSGGLAGSHEQYF
j_call: TRBJ2-5; d_call: -; v_call: TRBV4-1; cdr3_length: 16; clone_size: -; cdr3_nt: TGCGCCAGCAGCCAAGATCCGTCCTTCCCCCAAGAGACCCAGTACTTC; cdr3_aa: CASSQDPSFPQETQYF
j_call: TRBJ2-1; d_call: -; v_call: TRBV9; cdr3_length: 14; clone_size: -; cdr3_nt: TGTGCCAGCAGCGTAGAGTCCGGGTACAATGAGCAGTTCTTC; cdr3_aa: CASSVESGYNEQFF
j_call: TRBJ1-1; d_call: -; v_call: TRBV2; cdr3_length: 15; clone_size: -; cdr3_nt: TGTGCCAGCAGTGAATTTGGCACAGTGAACACTGAAGCTTTCTTT; cdr3_aa: CASSEFGTVNTEAFF
j_call: TRBJ2-7; d_call: -; v_call: TRBV11-2; cdr3_length: 14; clone_size: -; cdr3_nt: TGTGCCAGCAACGACAGGAGAAGGTCCTACGAGCAGTACTTC; cdr3_aa: CASNDRRRSYEQYF
j_call: TRBJ1-5; d_call: -; v_call: TRBV6-6; cdr3_length: 16; clone_size: -; cdr3_nt: TGTGCCAGCAGTTCCCCGGACGGGAATAGCAATCAGCCCCAGCATTTT; cdr3_aa: CASSSPDGNSNQPQHF
j_call: TRBJ1-1; d_call: -; v_call: TRBV7-2; cdr3_length: 15; clone_size: -; cdr3_nt: TGTGCCAGCAGCTTAGGTTCGGGGGGCAGTACTGAAGCTTTCTTT; cdr3_aa: CASSLGSGGSTEAFF
j_call: TRBJ1-1; d_call: TRBD1; v_call: TRBV5-1; cdr3_length: 12; clone_size: -; cdr3_nt: TGCGCCAGCAGCTTGGGACAGGGTGTAGCTTTCTTT; cdr3_aa: CASSLGQGVAFF
j_call: TRBJ2-7; d_call: TRBD1; v_call: TRBV28; cdr3_length: 16; clone_size: once; cdr3_nt: TGTGCCAGCAGTTTATCAGGGACAGGGGGAAGGAACGAGCAGTACTTC; cdr3_aa: CASSLSGTGGRNEQYF
j_call: TRBJ2-7; d_call: TRBD1; v_call: TRBV5-4; cdr3_length: 13; clone_size: -; cdr3_nt: TGTGCCAGCAGCCCACGGGACAGGGGCGAGCAGTACTTC; cdr3_aa: CASSPRDRGEQYF
j_call: TRBJ1-4; d_call: TRBD1; v_call: TRBV4-3; cdr3_length: 14; clone_size: -; cdr3_nt: TGCGCCAGCAGCCCCCGCCGGGACAGTGAAAAACTGTTTTTT; cdr3_aa: CASSPRRDSEKLFF
j_call: TRBJ2-5; d_call: TRBD1; v_call: TRBV7-2; cdr3_length: 16; clone_size: -; cdr3_nt: TGTGCCAGCAGCTTAGTCCCTCGACAGGGATCAGAGACCCAGTACTTC; cdr3_aa: CASSLVPRQGSETQYF
j_call: TRBJ2-5; d_call: -; v_call: TRBV4-3; cdr3_length: 16; clone_size: -; cdr3_nt: TGCGCCAGCAGCCAAGAAAGGGTCCAGGGACAAGAGACCCAGTACTTC; cdr3_aa: CASSQERVQGQETQYF
j_call: TRBJ2-7; d_call: TRBD2; v_call: TRBV6-6; cdr3_length: 14; clone_size: few; cdr3_nt: TGTGCCAGCAGGGGGACTAGCGGGAACTACGAGCAGTACTTC; cdr3_aa: CASRGTSGNYEQYF
j_call: TRBJ2-5; d_call: TRBD1; v_call: TRBV19; cdr3_length: 14; clone_size: once; cdr3_nt: TGTGCCAGTAGCCAAGACAGGGCGCAAGAGACCCAGTACTTC; cdr3_aa: CASSQDRAQETQYF
j_call: TRBJ1-2; d_call: -; v_call: TRBV7-6; cdr3_length: 18; clone_size: -; cdr3_nt: TGTGCCAGCAGCTTAGGGGAGCCCACCGGATCAGGTAACTATGGCTACACCTTC; cdr3_aa: CASSLGEPTGSGNYGYTF
j_call: TRBJ2-3; d_call: -; v_call: TRBV25-1; cdr3_length: 15; clone_size: -; cdr3_nt: TGTGCCAGCAGTGAAACCCTAATAGGCACAGATACGCAGTATTTT; cdr3_aa: CASSETLIGTDTQYF
j_call: TRBJ2-7; d_call: TRBD2; v_call: TRBV9; cdr3_length: 16; clone_size: -; cdr3_nt: TGTGCCAGCAGCGTAGGAATTAGCGGGAGGTCGGGCGAGCAGTACTTC; cdr3_aa: CASSVGISGRSGEQYF
j_call: TRBJ2-7; d_call: TRBD1; v_call: TRBV25-1; cdr3_length: 15; clone_size: -; cdr3_nt: TGTGCCAGCAGTGTCGGGACAGGGGGCTCCTACGAGCAGTACTTC; cdr3_aa: CASSVGTGGSYEQYF
j_call: TRBJ2-1; d_call: -; v_call: TRBV5-1; cdr3_length: 16; clone_size: -; cdr3_nt: TGCGCCAGCAGCCTTCAACCGGGACTCAAAAACAATGAGCAGTTCTTC; cdr3_aa: CASSLQPGLKNNEQFF
j_call: TRBJ1-1; d_call: -; v_call: TRBV6-1; cdr3_length: 8; clone_size: -; cdr3_nt: TGTGCCAGCCCTAGTTTTTTCTTT; cdr3_aa: CASPSFFF
j_call: TRBJ2-7; d_call: TRBD1; v_call: TRBV6-1; cdr3_length: 15; clone_size: -; cdr3_nt: TGTGCCAGCAGTGAAAATCACAGGGGGCCCTACGAGCAGTACTTC; cdr3_aa: CASSENHRGPYEQYF
j_call: TRBJ2-1; d_call: -; v_call: TRBV28; cdr3_length: 18; clone_size: -; cdr3_nt: TGTGCCAGCAGCTTACACCTATTACAGGGGCGGGGTGCAGGTGAGCAGTTCTTC; cdr3_aa: CASSLHLLQGRGAGEQFF
j_call: TRBJ1-1; d_call: -; v_call: TRBV9; cdr3_length: 17; clone_size: -; cdr3_nt: TGTGCCAGCAGCGTTAGTAGTGGGGCCGCTCCCAACACTGAAGCTTTCTTT; cdr3_aa: CASSVSSGAAPNTEAFF
j_call: TRBJ2-7; d_call: TRBD1; v_call: TRBV6-5; cdr3_length: 11; clone_size: -; cdr3_nt: TGTGCCATTGGACAGGGCTCCGAGCAGTACTTC; cdr3_aa: CAIGQGSEQYF
j_call: TRBJ2-5; d_call: TRBD1; v_call: TRBV11-2; cdr3_length: 15; clone_size: -; cdr3_nt: TGTGCCAGCAGCGGCCGGACAGGGGGCGCAGAGACCCAGTACTTC; cdr3_aa: CASSGRTGGAETQYF
j_call: TRBJ2-3; d_call: TRBD2; v_call: TRBV10-2; cdr3_length: 14; clone_size: -; cdr3_nt: TGCGCCAGCAGCACAAGCGGGAGTGCAGATACGCAGTATTTT; cdr3_aa: CASSTSGSADTQYF
j_call: TRBJ1-4; d_call: TRBD1; v_call: TRBV6-5; cdr3_length: 13; clone_size: -; cdr3_nt: TGTGCCAGCCAGGGGGCAGCTAATGAAAAACTGTTTTTT; cdr3_aa: CASQGAANEKLFF
j_call: TRBJ1-5; d_call: -; v_call: TRBV9; cdr3_length: 15; clone_size: -; cdr3_nt: TGTGCCAGCAGCGTAGGGGCAGGCACCCACCAGCCCCAGCATTTT; cdr3_aa: CASSVGAGTHQPQHF
j_call: TRBJ2-5; d_call: TRBD1; v_call: TRBV11-3; cdr3_length: 13; clone_size: -; cdr3_nt: TGTGCCAGCAGCCCCGGGACAGGAGAGACCCAGTACTTC; cdr3_aa: CASSPGTGETQYF
j_call: TRBJ2-3; d_call: TRBD1; v_call: TRBV7-6; cdr3_length: 17; clone_size: -; cdr3_nt: TGTGCCAGCAGCACCCGGGGACAGGAGTGGGGCACAGATACGCAGTATTTT; cdr3_aa: CASSTRGQEWGTDTQYF
j_call: TRBJ2-7; d_call: TRBD2; v_call: TRBV28; cdr3_length: 15; clone_size: -; cdr3_nt: TGTGCCAGCAGTTTAACTAGCGGGAGTGTGTACGAGCAGTACTTC; cdr3_aa: CASSLTSGSVYEQYF
j_call: TRBJ2-2; d_call: -; v_call: TRBV4-2; cdr3_length: 15; clone_size: -; cdr3_nt: TGTGCCAGCAGCCCGGCCCGAGGGAACACCGGGGAGCTGTTTTTT; cdr3_aa: CASSPARGNTGELFF
j_call: TRBJ1-5; d_call: TRBD1; v_call: TRBV19; cdr3_length: 15; clone_size: -; cdr3_nt: TGTGCCAGTAGTTTTCAGGGGGGATGGAATCAGCCCCAGCATTTT; cdr3_aa: CASSFQGGWNQPQHF
j_call: TRBJ1-2; d_call: -; v_call: TRBV5-6; cdr3_length: 12; clone_size: -; cdr3_nt: TGTGCCAGCAGCTTACCACAGGACGGAAGAACCTTC; cdr3_aa: CASSLPQDGRTF
j_call: TRBJ2-7; d_call: TRBD2; v_call: TRBV29-1; cdr3_length: 13; clone_size: -; cdr3_nt: TGCAGCGTTGGACGGGGGGTACGGAACGAGCAGTACTTC; cdr3_aa: CSVGRGVRNEQYF
j_call: TRBJ2-7; d_call: -; v_call: TRBV2; cdr3_length: 12; clone_size: -; cdr3_nt: TGTGCCAGCACCTTCGACACCTACGAGCAGTACTTC; cdr3_aa: CASTFDTYEQYF
j_call: TRBJ2-7; d_call: -; v_call: TRBV6-4; cdr3_length: 14; clone_size: -; cdr3_nt: TGTGCCAGCAGCCAAGGACTGGAACACTACGAGCAGTACTTC; cdr3_aa: CASSQGLEHYEQYF
j_call: TRBJ2-7; d_call: -; v_call: TRBV6-6; cdr3_length: 12; clone_size: once; cdr3_nt: TGTGCCAGCAGTCCTCAAGTCGGGGAGCAGTACTTC; cdr3_aa: CASSPQVGEQYF
j_call: TRBJ1-4; d_call: -; v_call: TRBV5-1; cdr3_length: 14; clone_size: -; cdr3_nt: TGCGCCAGCAGCTTGGGGGAGCGATCGGGTGAACTGTTTTTT; cdr3_aa: CASSLGERSGELFF
j_call: TRBJ1-2; d_call: TRBD1; v_call: TRBV29-1; cdr3_length: 11; clone_size: -; cdr3_nt: TGCAGCGCTCGGGACAGGGAGGGCTACACCTTC; cdr3_aa: CSARDREGYTF